What follows is one T cell receptor (beta chain) and its context. The data were obtained in a study of T cell changes during pregnancy in multiple sclerosis. Measured with immunoSEQ multiplex PCR; TCRdb has only the in-frame clones, and not every one. The sample yields 78,000 or so clones, about 90% seen once. The CDR3 is made up of 14 amino acids. Germline loops: CDR1 KGHSH, CDR2 LQKENI. Trimming removed 6 bases from V and 4 bases from J, with 15 bases in between. The chain is built from TRBV18 and TRBJ1-2, with a weak D call TRBD1 (5 bases). The sequence came from a female donor with multiple sclerosis, enrolled in a pregnancy study. The input for sequencing was CD4+ T cells from peripheral blood mononuclear cells, taken before pregnancy. Here the CDR3 DNA reads TGTGCCAGCTCCGGACGGGGGAGTTCCTATGGCTACACCTTC. Its translation: CASSGRGSSYGYTF.